The clone carrying this TCR beta chain was detected ten times or more. The data are from a study of early T cells in non-severe SARS-CoV-2 infection. Study information: Bulk RNA from unsorted whole blood was sequenced; chains were unpaired.

TCRdb called the 5' RACE reads again in MiXCR, with one record for every CDR3 protein. Of more than 90,000 distinct CDR3 sequences listed, about 11% are singletons. The V and J ends lost 3 bases and 8 bases respectively, with 13 bases between them. The CDR3 is 13 residues long. Input material: whole blood. The rearrangement uses TRBV12-3 or TRBV12-4 and TRBJ1-2; no firm D call. This TCR was sampled from an adult who was a healthcare worker with PCR-confirmed SARS-CoV-2 infection or an uninfected control (not recorded which). CDR3 loop: CASSFSGTRGYTF. The CDR3 DNA reads TGTGCCAGCAGTTTCTCGGGCACGCGGGGCTACACCTTC.